The clone carrying this TCR beta chain occurred a few times. Its target is not known. Through a sample-barcoded 5' primer and a J-beta primer mix, a second PCR was run for roughly 6 to 11 cycles. Each TCR beta cDNA got a 12-nucleotide random molecular identifier. TCRdb ran MiXCR on the 5' RACE reads and lists one entry per CDR3 protein. The sample yields about 1.4 million distinct CDR3 sequences, 59% seen once. The sample providers were healthy Caucasian people from Russia, aged roughly 6 to 90. The data are from a study of blood T cells in healthy people across ages. Study-wide results and limits: Diversity figures based on one million T cells were deemed too low. Observed TCR beta diversity showed a strong correlation with the percentage of naive T cells as measured by flow cytometry.

Specimen: blood. This receptor was obtained from a man aged 18 to 30 in good health.

The DNA for the CDR3 is TGCGCCAGCAGCCAAGATCGGGGGGGGCCATACAATGAGCAGTTCTTC. Amino acids: CASSQDRGGPYNEQFF. The V and J genes are TRBV4-3 and TRBJ2-1, with 8 bases that match TRBD2. This CDR3 comprises 16 residues. Germline-derived CDR1 and CDR2 are LGHNA and YSLEER. J lost 4 bases, V lost 0 bases, and 5 bases had no gene match.